The entry that follows covers one T cell receptor (beta chain) sequence. This specimen comes from a study of blood T cell repertoires in COVID-19. Produced via immunoSEQ multiplex PCR; TCRdb's table is partial and in-frame only. The repertoire has a few hundred thousand clones, about 89% of them found once; the top ten carry roughly 3.7%. The CDR3 contains 14 residues. From germline, CDR1 is GTSNPN and CDR2 SVGIG (reference sequence). Unmatched junction bases numbered 2, after V lost 3 bases and J lost 0 bases. The genes are TRBV30 and TRBJ1-5, with 7 bases that match TRBD1. This sequence originates from a woman in her 30s who had recovered from COVID-19. Source material: PBMCs or T cells enriched from blood (not recorded which). This CDR3 reads CAWSTGASNQPQHF. The CDR3 coding sequence is TGTGCCTGGAGCACAGGGGCTAGCAATCAGCCCCAGCATTTT.